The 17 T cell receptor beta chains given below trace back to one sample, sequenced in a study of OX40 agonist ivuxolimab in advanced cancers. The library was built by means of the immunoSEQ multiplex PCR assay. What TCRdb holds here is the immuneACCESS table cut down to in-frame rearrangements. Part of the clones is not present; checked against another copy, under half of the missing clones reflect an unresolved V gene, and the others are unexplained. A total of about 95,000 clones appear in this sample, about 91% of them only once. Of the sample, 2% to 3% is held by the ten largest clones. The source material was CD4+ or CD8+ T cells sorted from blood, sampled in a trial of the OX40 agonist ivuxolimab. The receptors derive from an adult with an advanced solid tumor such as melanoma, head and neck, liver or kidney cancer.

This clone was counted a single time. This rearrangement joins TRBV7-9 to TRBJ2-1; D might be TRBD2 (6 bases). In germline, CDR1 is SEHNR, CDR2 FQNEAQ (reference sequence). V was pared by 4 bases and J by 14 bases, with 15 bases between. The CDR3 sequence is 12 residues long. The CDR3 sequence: CASSSTTSRKFF. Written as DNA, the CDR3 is TGTGCCAGCAGCTCTACGACTAGTCGCAAGTTCTTC.

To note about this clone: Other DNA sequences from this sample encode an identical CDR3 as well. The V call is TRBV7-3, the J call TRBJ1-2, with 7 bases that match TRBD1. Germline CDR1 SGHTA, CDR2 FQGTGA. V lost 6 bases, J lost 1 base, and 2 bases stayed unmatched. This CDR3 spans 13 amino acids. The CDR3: CASSRDSNYGYTF. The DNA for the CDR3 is TGTGCCAGCAGTCGGGACAGTAACTATGGCTACACCTTC. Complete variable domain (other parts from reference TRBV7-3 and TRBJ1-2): GAGVSQTPSNKVTEKGKYVELRCDPISGHTALYWYRQSLGQGPEFLIYFQGTGAADDSGLPNDRFFAVRPEGSVSTLKIQRTERGDSAVYLCASSRDSNYGYTFGSGTRLTVV.

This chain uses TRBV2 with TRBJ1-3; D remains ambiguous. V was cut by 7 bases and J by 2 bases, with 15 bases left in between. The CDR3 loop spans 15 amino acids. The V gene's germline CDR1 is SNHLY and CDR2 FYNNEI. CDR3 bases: TGTGCCAGCACTTTGGAGAATTCACCTGGAAACACCATATATTTT. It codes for CASTLENSPGNTIYF.

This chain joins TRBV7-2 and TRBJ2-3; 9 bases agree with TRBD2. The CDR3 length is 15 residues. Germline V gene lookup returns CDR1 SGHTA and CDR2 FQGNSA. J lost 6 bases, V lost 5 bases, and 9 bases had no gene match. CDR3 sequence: CASSAQLAGTDTQYF. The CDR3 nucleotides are TGTGCCAGCAGCGCCCAGCTAGCGGGAACCGATACGCAGTATTTT.

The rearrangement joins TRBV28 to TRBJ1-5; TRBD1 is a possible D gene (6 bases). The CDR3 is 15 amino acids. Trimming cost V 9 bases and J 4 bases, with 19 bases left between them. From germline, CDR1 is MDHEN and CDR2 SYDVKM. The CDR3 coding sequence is TGTGCCAGTAAAAGACAGGCAACGGGAAATCAGCCCCAGCATTTT. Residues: CASKRQATGNQPQHF.

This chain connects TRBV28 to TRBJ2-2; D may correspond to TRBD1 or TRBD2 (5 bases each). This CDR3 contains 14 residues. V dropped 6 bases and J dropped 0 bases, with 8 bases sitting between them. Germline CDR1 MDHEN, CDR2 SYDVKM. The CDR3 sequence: CASRGVANTGELFF. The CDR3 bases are TGTGCCAGCAGGGGGGTCGCGAACACCGGGGAGCTGTTTTTT.

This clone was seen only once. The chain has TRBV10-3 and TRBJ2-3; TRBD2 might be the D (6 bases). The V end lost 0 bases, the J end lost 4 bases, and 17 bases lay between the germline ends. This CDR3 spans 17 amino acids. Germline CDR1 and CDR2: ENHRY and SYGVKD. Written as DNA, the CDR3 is TGTGCCATCAGTGAGTCCTGGGGCGGGAAAGGGTCAGATACGCAGTATTTT. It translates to CAISESWGGKGSDTQYF.

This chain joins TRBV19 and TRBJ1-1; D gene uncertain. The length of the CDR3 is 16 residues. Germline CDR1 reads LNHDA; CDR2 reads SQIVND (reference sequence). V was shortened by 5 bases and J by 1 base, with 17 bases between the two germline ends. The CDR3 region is CASSPEWGRGNTEAFF. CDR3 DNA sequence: TGTGCCAGTAGTCCCGAGTGGGGTCGGGGGAACACTGAAGCTTTCTTT.

CDR3 in DNA: TGTGCCAGCTGCGCAGGGGCGCTGGACTACGAGCAGTACTTC. This encodes CASCAGALDYEQYF. The chain employs TRBV2 and TRBJ2-7, with a weak D call TRBD1 (6 bases). Trimming stripped 8 bases from V and 3 bases from J, with 17 bases between. The CDR3 spans 14 residues. Germline V gene sequence: CDR1 SNHLY, CDR2 FYNNEI.

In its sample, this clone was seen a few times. CDR3 DNA: TGTGCCGGTAGGATCGGCGGGGCTAGCACAGATACGCAGTATTTT. This sequence encodes CAGRIGGASTDTQYF. The V gene is TRBV2, the J gene TRBJ2-3, with a possible D match to TRBD2 (6 bases). There are 15 residues in the CDR3. Germline V CDR1 and CDR2: SNHLY, FYNNEI. V dropped 11 bases and J dropped 0 bases, with 18 bases sitting between them.

CDR3 sequence: CAWSVRALGTSRYEQYF. In DNA form, the CDR3 reads TGTGCCTGGAGTGTACGAGCTCTGGGGACTAGCAGATACGAGCAGTACTTC. The gene calls are TRBV30 and TRBJ2-7; 9 bases map to TRBD2. From germline, CDR1 is GTSNPN and CDR2 SVGIG (reference sequence). V lost 0 bases to trimming and J lost 4 bases; unmatched junction nucleotides: 13. The CDR3 totals 17 residues.

In DNA form, the CDR3 reads TGTGCCAGCAGCTTAGAAGTAGGGCTAGCGGGAGCGTACGAGCAGTACTTC. Amino acids: CASSLEVGLAGAYEQYF. The chain couples TRBV11-3 to TRBJ2-7; 10 bases line up with TRBD2. CDR1 is SGHNT, CDR2 YENEEA, per germline. V shed 0 bases and J 4 bases; nucleotides not matched to a gene: 9. This CDR3 is built from 17 residues.

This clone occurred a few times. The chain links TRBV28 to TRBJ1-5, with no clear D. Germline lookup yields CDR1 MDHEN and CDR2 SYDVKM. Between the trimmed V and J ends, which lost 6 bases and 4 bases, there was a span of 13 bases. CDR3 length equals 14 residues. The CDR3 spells CASSSGQRNQPQHF. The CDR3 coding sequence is TGTGCCAGCAGCTCTGGGCAGCGAAATCAGCCCCAGCATTTT.

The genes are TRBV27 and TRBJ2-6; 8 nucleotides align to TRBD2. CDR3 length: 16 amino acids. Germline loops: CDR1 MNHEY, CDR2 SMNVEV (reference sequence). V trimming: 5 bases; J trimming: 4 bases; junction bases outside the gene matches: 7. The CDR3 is CASSPAGVSGANVLTF. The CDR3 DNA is TGTGCCAGCAGTCCAGCGGGAGTATCCGGGGCCAACGTCCTGACTTTC. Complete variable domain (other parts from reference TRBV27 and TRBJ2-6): EAQVTQNPRYLITVTGKKLTVTCSQNMNHEYMSWYRQDPGLGLRQIYYSMNVEVTDKGDVPEGYKVSRKEKRNFPLILESPSPNQTSLYFCASSPAGVSGANVLTFGAGSRLTVL.

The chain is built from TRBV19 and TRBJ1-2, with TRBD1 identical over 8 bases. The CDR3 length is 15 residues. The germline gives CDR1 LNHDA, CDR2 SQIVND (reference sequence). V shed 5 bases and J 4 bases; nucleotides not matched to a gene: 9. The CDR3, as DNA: TGTGCCAGTAGTTTCGGACAGGGAGTAAGCTATGGCTACACCTTC. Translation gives CASSFGQGVSYGYTF.

CDR3 sequence (DNA): TGTGCCAGCAGCCTCGTACAGGGGGCATCTTCACCCCTCCACTTT. Translating it yields CASSLVQGASSPLHF. The chain recombines TRBV5-6 with TRBJ1-6; 9 bases map to TRBD1. CDR1 is SGHDT and CDR2 is YYEEEE in the germline V gene. There are 15 residues in the CDR3. V trimming: 4 bases; J trimming: 9 bases; junction bases outside the gene matches: 8.

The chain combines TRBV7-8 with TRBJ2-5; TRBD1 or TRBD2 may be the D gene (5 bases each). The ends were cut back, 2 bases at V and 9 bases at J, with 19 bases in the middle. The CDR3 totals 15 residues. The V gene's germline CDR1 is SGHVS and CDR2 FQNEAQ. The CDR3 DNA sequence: TGTGCCAGCAGCTTACTAGGGGTCCAGACGCGGGCCCAGTACTTC. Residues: CASSLLGVQTRAQYF.